One and the same sample provided the 23 T cell receptor beta chains below, sequenced in a study of blood T cell repertoires in COVID-19. Data came from immunoSEQ multiplex PCR; TCRdb stores just in-frame clones and leaves some out. The sample has 150,000 to 200,000 clones, about four fifths seen once. Sequenced material: peripheral blood. The receptor set was obtained from an elderly woman with active or convalescent COVID-19.

This CDR3 is CASSQGWTARQNIQYF. As DNA, the CDR3 is TGTGCCAGCAGCCAAGGGTGGACAGCTCGTCAAAACATTCAGTACTTC. The rearrangement joins TRBV14 to TRBJ2-4; D is perhaps TRBD1 (6 bases). The CDR3 length is 16 residues. With 1 base removed from V and 5 bases from J, the gap between germline ends came to 15 bases. Germline CDR1 SGHDN, CDR2 FVKESK.

V is TRBV12-5 and J is TRBJ1-1; no firm D call. Trimming took off 0 bases at V and 0 bases at J, with 5 bases between the two ends. The CDR3 consists of 14 residues. Germline assignment: CDR1 LGHNT and CDR2 FRNRAP. The CDR3 region is CASGLVSMNTEAFF. For the CDR3, the DNA is TGTGCTAGTGGTTTGGTAAGCATGAACACTGAAGCTTTCTTT.

The rearrangement uses TRBV15 and TRBJ1-4; no clear D. With 3 bases removed from V and 8 bases from J, the gap between germline ends came to 10 bases. Germline V CDR1 and CDR2: LNHNV, YYDKDF (reference sequence). The CDR3 is made up of 13 amino acids. The DNA for the CDR3 is TGTGCCACCAGCAGCGTCCGGGGAGAAAAACTGTTTTTT. Protein: CATSSVRGEKLFF.

This rearrangement joins TRBV6-5 to TRBJ1-2, with 9 nucleotides matching TRBD1. V trimming: 5 bases; J trimming: 4 bases; junction bases outside the gene matches: 5. Germline CDR1 reads MNHEY; CDR2 reads SVGAGI. This CDR3 is built from 14 residues. The chain's CDR3 is CASSPGQGIYGYTF. The CDR3 DNA is TGTGCCAGCAGTCCGGGACAGGGCATCTATGGCTACACCTTC.

The genes are TRBV7-9 and TRBJ1-1; D uncertain. Trimming left V 0 bases short and J 13 bases short, with 6 bases between. The length of the CDR3 is 10 residues. CDR1 and CDR2 (germline): SEHNR, FQNEAQ (reference sequence). The CDR3 region has the DNA TGTGCCAGCAGCTTAGCCGCGATTTTCTTT. Protein sequence: CASSLAAIFF.

The J gene is TRBJ2-1, the V gene TRBV12-5; D remains ambiguous. The V end lost 6 bases, the J end lost 6 bases, and 12 bases lay between the germline ends. Germline CDR1 and CDR2: LGHNT and FRNRAP. The CDR3 has 13 residues. In nucleotides, the CDR3 is TGTGCTAGTGGGACCTACAGCACCAATGAGCAGTTCTTC. Translating it yields CASGTYSTNEQFF.

The rearrangement links TRBV7-9 to TRBJ1-1, with D possibly being TRBD1 (5 bases). The CDR3 is made up of 15 amino acids. The V gene lost 4 bases and the J gene lost 3 bases, with 15 bases spanning the gap. Germline CDR1 is SEHNR and CDR2 is FQNEAQ (reference sequence). The CDR3, as DNA: TGTGCCAGCAGCTCCCCCCGGGCGGGGCACACTGAAGCTTTCTTT. Translating gives CASSSPRAGHTEAFF.

The chain links TRBV2 to TRBJ1-2, with 8 bases aligning to TRBD1. This CDR3 comprises 15 residues. V shed 4 bases and J 8 bases; nucleotides not matched to a gene: 12. CDR1 is SNHLY, CDR2 FYNNEI, per germline. The CDR3 DNA reads as TGTGCCAGCAGTGGTAACAGGGGGTCAGAGGGCGGCTACACCTTC. This gives the protein CASSGNRGSEGGYTF. Full variable domain (outside the CDR3, taken from reference TRBV2 and TRBJ1-2): EPEVTQTPSHQVTQMGQEVILRCVPISNHLYFYWYRQILGQKVEFLVSFYNNEISEKSEIFDDQFSVERPDGSNFTLKIRSTKLEDSAMYFCASSGNRGSEGGYTFGSGTRLTVV.

In its sample, this clone was seen a few times. The chain combines TRBV5-6 with TRBJ2-3; 10 positions agree with TRBD1. V shed 1 base, J shed 3 bases, and the junction held 8 bases outside the gene matches. Germline assignment: CDR1 SGHDT and CDR2 YYEEEE. There are 17 residues in the CDR3. The CDR3 region is CASSLFWDRGLTDTQYF. Written as DNA, the CDR3 is TGTGCCAGCAGCTTGTTTTGGGACAGGGGTTTAACAGATACGCAGTATTTT.

This clone was seen at least ten times. This chain's CDR3 is CASSQDRGQNGYTF. As DNA, the CDR3 is TGTGCCAGCAGCCAGGACAGGGGGCAGAATGGCTACACCTTC. The chain recombines TRBV7-9 with TRBJ1-2; 11 bases fit TRBD1. In germline, CDR1 is SEHNR, CDR2 FQNEAQ (reference sequence). The ends lost 5 bases at V and 6 bases at J; junction bases unmatched: 5. The CDR3 is 14 residues long.

This clone was observed a few times. The genes are TRBV19 and TRBJ1-5; 10 nucleotides line up with TRBD1. V shed 5 bases, J shed 1 base, and the junction held 14 bases outside the gene matches. The CDR3 totals 19 residues. CDR1 and CDR2 (germline): LNHDA, SQIVND (reference sequence). The CDR3 is CASSGRTGGGPGSNQPQHF. In nucleotides, the CDR3 is TGTGCCAGTAGTGGGCGGACAGGGGGGGGTCCTGGGAGCAATCAGCCCCAGCATTTT.

The V call is TRBV10-1, the J call TRBJ2-7; the D is unclear. Germline lookup yields CDR1 WNHNN and CDR2 SYGVQD (reference sequence). V dropped 3 bases and J dropped 12 bases, with 3 bases sitting between them. This CDR3 comprises 8 residues. CDR3 nucleotide sequence: TGCGCCAGCAGTGATCGGTACTTC. The encoded protein is CASSDRYF.

The J gene is TRBJ2-3, the V gene TRBV9, with 10 nucleotides matching TRBD2. V was pared by 2 bases and J by 7 bases, with 13 bases of the junction left unmatched. The CDR3 is 17 amino acids. Germline V gene sequence: CDR1 SGDLS, CDR2 YYNGEE. The CDR3 DNA is TGTGCCAGCAGCGTTATGTTGAGCGGGAGGGCCGATAATACGCAGTATTTT. Its translation is CASSVMLSGRADNTQYF.

This chain uses TRBV5-1 with TRBJ2-5, with TRBD2 identical over 15 bases. V dropped 3 bases and J dropped 1; count of bases not matched to a gene: 7. Germline CDR1 SGHRS, CDR2 YFSETQ. CDR3 size: 18 residues. The DNA for the CDR3 is TGCGCCAGCAGCTCGGGACTAGCGGGAGGCCCCCCCCAAGAGACCCAGTACTTC. This encodes CASSSGLAGGPPQETQYF.

J is TRBJ1-2 and V is TRBV12-5, with a weak D call TRBD1 (5 bases). Germline lookup yields CDR1 LGHNT and CDR2 FRNRAP. This CDR3 region has 17 residues. The V end lost 0 bases, the J end lost 8 bases, and 22 bases lay between the germline ends. CDR3 bases: TGTGCTAGTGGTTTGGTCGTCGGGGGGGTCCTTTCCAGCGGCTACACCTTC. Its protein product is CASGLVVGGVLSSGYTF.

V and J are TRBV5-1 and TRBJ2-1, with 8 bases matching TRBD2. Germline CDR1 SGHRS, CDR2 YFSETQ. With 0 bases clipped from V and 5 bases from J, the junction kept 10 bases outside the gene matches. The CDR3 covers 17 residues. CDR3 protein: CASSLALLAGTHNEQFF. In nucleotides, the CDR3 is TGCGCCAGCAGCTTGGCCCTATTAGCGGGAACACACAATGAGCAGTTCTTC.

The rearrangement joins TRBV11-2 to TRBJ2-4; D not resolved. The CDR3 is made up of 15 amino acids. Trimming removed 3 bases at V and 0 bases at J, with 9 bases between. Germline V gene lookup returns CDR1 SGHAT and CDR2 FQNNGV. CDR3: CASSFISRAKNIQYF. CDR3 nucleotide sequence: TGTGCCAGCAGCTTTATTTCCCGAGCCAAAAACATTCAGTACTTC.

The chain combines TRBV4-1 with TRBJ1-5, with 8 bases lining up with TRBD1. In germline, CDR1 is MGHRA, CDR2 YSYEKL. Trimming took 4 bases from V and 1 from J; bases not matched to a gene: 9. The length of the CDR3 is 17 residues. The CDR3 is CASSPQQHRGSNQPQHF. The CDR3 coding sequence is TGCGCCAGCAGCCCACAACAGCACAGGGGGAGCAATCAGCCCCAGCATTTT.

This chain uses TRBV4-1 with TRBJ2-3, with D perhaps matching TRBD2 (7 bases). This CDR3 comprises 19 residues. From germline, CDR1 is MGHRA and CDR2 YSYEKL. V was clipped by 1 base and J by 2 bases, with 22 bases between them. CDR3 protein: CASSQAGGPAGTFTDTQYF. The DNA of the CDR3 is TGCGCCAGCAGCCAAGCGGGGGGACCGGCAGGGACATTCACAGATACGCAGTATTTT.

The chain joins TRBV7-9 to TRBJ1-2; D unresolved. Trimming cost V 5 bases and J 7 bases, with 11 bases left between them. The length of the CDR3 is 12 residues. From germline, CDR1 is SEHNR and CDR2 FQNEAQ (reference sequence). The CDR3 loop is CASSASESGYTF. CDR3 nucleotide sequence: TGTGCCAGCAGCGCTTCCGAGAGTGGCTACACCTTC.

The rearrangement joins TRBV6-5 to TRBJ1-1; D is unresolved. Trimming took 10 bases from V and 0 from J, leaving 12 bases between them. This CDR3 contains 13 residues. Germline loops: CDR1 MNHEY, CDR2 SVGAGI. CDR3 coding DNA: TGTGCCATAACGGGTCAGATGAACACTGAAGCTTTCTTT. It translates to CAITGQMNTEAFF.

The chain combines TRBV6-4 with TRBJ1-5, with 7 bases fitting TRBD1. This CDR3 contains 15 residues. Looked up from germline, CDR1 is MRHNA and CDR2 is SNTAGT. Trimming removed 7 bases from V and 1 base from J; junction bases left unmatched: 7. The CDR3 DNA sequence: TGTGCCAGCAAATCCGGGACAGCCAGCAATCAGCCCCAGCATTTT. Residues: CASKSGTASNQPQHF.

The rearrangement uses TRBV5-8 and TRBJ2-2; 8 bases map to TRBD1. The germline gives CDR1 SGHTS, CDR2 YDEGEE. The CDR3 loop spans 15 amino acids. V was pared by 3 bases and J by 1 base, with 2 bases of the junction left unmatched. The CDR3 DNA follows: TGTGCCAGCAGCTCAGGGACAGGGAACACCGGGGAGCTGTTTTTT. This translates into CASSSGTGNTGELFF.